This is a list of T cell receptor beta chains from one sample in a study of blood T cell repertoires in COVID-19. Generated by immunoSEQ multiplex PCR, the TCRdb table keeps only in-frame clones and is missing some. The table includes 310,000 or so clones, approximately 89% detected once. The material sequenced was PBMCs or T cells enriched from blood (not recorded which). The receptors shown here come from a woman aged 40 to 49 who had recovered from COVID-19. The CDR3 runs from the conserved cysteine through the conserved F or W. Fields, in order: clone size, V gene, D gene, J gene, CDR3 DNA, CDR3 protein. The D gene is left open where the match is weak. Rows may omit the clone size; those that give it use once, few, many or a size class.

>-|TRBV7-9|-|TRBJ1-1
TGTGCCAGCAGCTTAGGGGACACGAACACTGAAGCTTTCTTT
CASSLGDTNTEAFF
>-|TRBV4-3|TRBD1|TRBJ2-1
TGCGCCAGCAGCCAAGGGGCGACAGGGGACAGGTGGGATGAGCAGTTCTTC
CASSQGATGDRWDEQFF
>-|TRBV3-1/TRBV3-2|-|TRBJ2-7
TGTGCCAGCAGCCAAGTTGGTTCGGACGAGCAGTACTTC
CASSQVGSDEQYF
>-|TRBV7-2|-|TRBJ2-5
TGTGCCAGCAGCCCGACGGGGCAAGAGACCCAGTACTTC
CASSPTGQETQYF
>-|TRBV18|-|TRBJ2-7
TGTGCCAGCTCGCTTGCACTTGGAGAAAGCTCCTACGAGCAGTACTTC
CASSLALGESSYEQYF
>-|TRBV14|TRBD1|TRBJ1-4
TGTGCCAGCAGCCCGACTACAGGGGTCAATGAAAAACTGTTTTTT
CASSPTTGVNEKLFF
>-|TRBV7-2|-|TRBJ1-4
TGTGCCAGCAGCTCTGGCTACGGGGAGATTACTAATGAAAAACTGTTTTTT
CASSSGYGEITNEKLFF
>-|TRBV9|-|TRBJ2-5
TGTGCCAGCAGCGTATCCTATAGCGTTTGGGAGACCCAGTACTTC
CASSVSYSVWETQYF
>once|TRBV5-6|TRBD2|TRBJ2-7
TGTGCCAGCAGCTTGAGAACTAGCGGGAGTCAGGAGCAGTACTTC
CASSLRTSGSQEQYF
>-|TRBV30|-|TRBJ1-3
TGTGCCTGGAGTTTCGACGCAGGGACTGGAAACACCATATATTTT
CAWSFDAGTGNTIYF
>-|TRBV29-1|-|TRBJ1-3
TGCAGCGTGTCGACAGGTGCGAACACCATATATTTT
CSVSTGANTIYF
>once|TRBV4-3|-|TRBJ1-5
TGCGCCAGCAGCCAAATACAGGGCGGTCAGCCCCAGCATTTT
CASSQIQGGQPQHF